This TCR beta chain was retrieved from a study of response to subunit inactivated influenza vaccine. Study outcomes and limitations: It was the authors' suggestion that each seasonal influenza vaccination recruits few new T cells.

With regard to this clonotype: Its antigen remains unidentified.

TCRdb recomputed calls from the RT-PCR reads with MiXCR, one row per CDR3 protein. Of fewer than 750,000 distinct CDR3 sequences in the sample, 13% to 15% were seen once. The CDR3 has 14 residues. The germline V gene encodes CDR1 DFQATT and CDR2 SNEGSKA (reference sequence). The V end lost 3 bases, the J end lost 0 bases, and 9 bases lay between the germline ends. The rearrangement uses TRBV20-1 and TRBJ1-5; the D is unclear. The starting material was PBMCs from blood, obtained 11 to 12 days after vaccination. The receptor comes from a man in his forties or fifties who received an inactivated influenza vaccine. DNA for the CDR3: TGCAGTGCTAGTTCGGACTATAGCAATCAGCCCCAGCATTTT. Amino acid sequence: CSASSDYSNQPQHF.